The 23 T cell receptor beta chains in this list originate from one sample, sequenced in a study of monozygotic twins with inflammatory bowel disease. Each CDR3 protein gets one entry in TCRdb, which reprocessed the 5' RACE reads and gives no DNA. This repertoire includes 150,000 to 200,000 distinct CDR3 sequences. Sequencing input: blood. These TCRs come from a human donor with ulcerative colitis or Crohn's disease, or a healthy co-twin of an affected twin (not recorded which).

V is TRBV29-1 and J is TRBJ2-5; TCRdb outputs TRBD2, but without DNA this stays unchecked. This CDR3 is built from 15 residues. CDR1 and CDR2 from the germline V gene are SQVTM and ANQGSEA. The CDR3 loop is CSVERAGGPQETQYF.

The rearrangement joins TRBV7-9 to TRBJ1-2; no DNA is available, so the TRBD1 call from TCRdb remains unchecked. The CDR3 has 12 amino acids. Germline loops: CDR1 SEHNR, CDR2 FQNEAQ (reference sequence). This CDR3 is CASSLTGLSYTF.

The gene calls are TRBV6-1 and TRBJ2-3. CDR3 length equals 14 residues. The germline CDR1 and CDR2 sequences are MNHNS and SASEGT. CDR3: CASSRWGYTDTQYF.

The chain couples TRBV20-1 to TRBJ1-3; TCRdb returns TRBD1, unconfirmable since there is no DNA. Germline CDR1 reads DFQATT; CDR2 reads SNEGSKA (reference sequence). This CDR3 has 16 residues. This CDR3 is CSASIARGPSGNTIYF.

The chain joins TRBV12-3 or TRBV12-4 to TRBJ1-2; TCRdb gives TRBD1 as the D gene, but with no DNA this cannot be confirmed. CDR3 length: 13 residues. CDR3 protein: CASWSTGNYGYTF.

The chain recombines TRBV28 with TRBJ2-3; there is no DNA to check the TCRdb D call of TRBD1. The CDR3 totals 18 residues. From germline, CDR1 is MDHEN and CDR2 SYDVKM. CDR3 protein: CASSLGQGYHSSTDTQYF.

The J gene is TRBJ2-3, the V gene TRBV7-2. CDR3 length: 16 residues. CDR1 and CDR2 (germline): SGHTA, FQGNSA. The chain's CDR3 is CASSLRRGVGTDTQYF.

The chain has TRBV20-1 and TRBJ2-7; TCRdb's D call of TRBD1 is untestable without DNA. CDR1 and CDR2 from the germline V gene are DFQATT and SNEGSKA (reference sequence). The CDR3 covers 16 residues. The CDR3 is CSARAPDRGFSYEQYF.

The V and J genes are TRBV5-4 and TRBJ2-7. Germline CDR1 SGHNT, CDR2 YYREEE (reference sequence). The CDR3 consists of 13 residues. The CDR3 loop is CASSLEVSREQYF.

The V call is TRBV20-1, the J call TRBJ2-7; the TCRdb call, TRBD2, lacks DNA for checking. The CDR3 loop spans 15 amino acids. The V gene's germline CDR1 is DFQATT and CDR2 SNEGSKA (reference sequence). CDR3 in amino acids: CSARVFGGDPYEQYF.

This chain connects TRBV27 to TRBJ1-5; the TCRdb call, TRBD1, lacks DNA for checking. Germline loops: CDR1 MNHEY, CDR2 SMNVEV (reference sequence). CDR3 length: 13 amino acids. The CDR3 region is CASGRAPRQPQHF.

The genes are TRBV2 and TRBJ1-1; TCRdb reports TRBD1, a call that lacks DNA to check it against. The CDR3 runs to 16 residues. CDR1 and CDR2 from the germline V gene are SNHLY and FYNNEI. CDR3 region: CASSDTQGDRNTEAFF.

The chain joins TRBV2 to TRBJ1-2. The CDR3 runs to 13 residues. CDR1 and CDR2 from the germline V gene are SNHLY and FYNNEI. This CDR3 reads CASSRGTITGYTF.

The V gene is TRBV20-1, the J gene TRBJ2-2; there is no DNA to check the TCRdb D call of TRBD2. The germline CDR1 and CDR2 sequences are DFQATT and SNEGSKA (reference sequence). This CDR3 is 15 amino acids long. The CDR3: CSAKPGLANTGELFF.

This chain connects TRBV12-3 or TRBV12-4 to TRBJ1-4; checking the TCRdb D call of TRBD1 is not possible without DNA. There are 14 residues in the CDR3. The CDR3 loop reads CASRTGTGPEKLFF.

This chain links TRBV3-1 with TRBJ2-1; the TRBD1 assignment by TCRdb is unverifiable without DNA. The CDR3 spans 18 residues. CDR1 LGHDT and CDR2 YNNKEL come from the germline V gene (reference sequence). The CDR3 reads CASSHRVLSPKISNEQFF.

The rearrangement links TRBV30 to TRBJ2-1; TCRdb lists TRBD1, though no DNA is available to test this call. This CDR3 comprises 15 residues. The germline gives CDR1 GTSNPN, CDR2 SVGIG (reference sequence). The CDR3 spells CAWERSGEVHNEQFF.

J is TRBJ1-2 and V is TRBV12-3 or TRBV12-4. The CDR3 sequence is 13 residues long. CDR3 protein: CASSPREGYGYTF.

The chain employs TRBV5-1 and TRBJ2-7; TCRdb designates TRBD2, a call that cannot be tested without DNA. The CDR3 spans 14 residues. The germline V gene has CDR1 SGHRS and CDR2 YFSETQ. The CDR3 sequence: CASSAGTSGYEQYF.

The chain employs TRBV24-1 and TRBJ2-2; without DNA, the TCRdb call of TRBD2 cannot be checked. The CDR3 covers 16 residues. Germline lookup yields CDR1 KGHDR and CDR2 SFDVKD. CDR3 loop: CATSDLGGHNTGELFF.

The gene calls are TRBV5-1 and TRBJ2-1; the D call from TCRdb, TRBD2, cannot be confirmed without DNA. In germline, CDR1 is SGHRS, CDR2 YFSETQ. The CDR3 runs to 18 residues. The CDR3 sequence is CASSLGLAALSSYNEQFF. Full variable domain (rest looked up from reference TRBV5-1 and TRBJ2-1): KAGVTQTPRYLIKTRGQQVTLSCSPISGHRSVSWYQQTPGQGLQFLFEYFSETQRNKGNFPGRFSGRQFSNSRSEMNVSTLELGDSALYLCASSLGLAALSSYNEQFFGPGTRLTVL.

CDR3 loop: CASSLVGDNNEQFF. This chain connects TRBV5-1 to TRBJ2-1; the D call of TRBD1 rests on TCRdb alone, since no DNA is present to check it. Per the germline V gene, CDR1 is SGHRS and CDR2 is YFSETQ. The CDR3 consists of 14 residues.

V usage is TRBV6-5 and J usage is TRBJ2-7; the D gene TCRdb calls, TRBD1, cannot be checked with no DNA. This CDR3 has 12 amino acids. Germline values: CDR1 MNHEY, CDR2 SVGAGI. CDR3: CASSRQGNEQYF.